These T cell receptor beta chains were read from a single sample in a study of blood T cell repertoires in COVID-19. The assay was immunoSEQ multiplex PCR, and TCRdb's table has in-frame clones only and misses some. The sample has under 250,000 clones; around 81% are singletons. The source material was peripheral blood. Source of these receptors: a woman aged 70-85 years with acute or convalescent COVID-19. The CDR3 runs from the conserved cysteine through the conserved F or W. D genes are given only for firm matches. Clone size, where shown, is once, few, many, or a class for clones that have expanded.

j_call: TRBJ2-2
v_call: TRBV5-4
d_call: -
clone_size: -
cdr3_aa: CASSSLATANTGELFF
cdr3_nt: TGTGCCAGCAGCTCTCTAGCGACTGCGAACACCGGGGAGCTGTTTTTT

j_call: TRBJ2-2
v_call: TRBV3-1/TRBV3-2
d_call: -
clone_size: once
cdr3_aa: CASSQSGNTGELFF
cdr3_nt: TGTGCCAGCAGCCAAAGCGGGAACACCGGGGAGCTGTTTTTT

j_call: TRBJ2-3
v_call: TRBV7-3
d_call: TRBD1
clone_size: -
cdr3_aa: CASSHPDRGRDTQYF
cdr3_nt: TGTGCCAGCAGCCATCCGGACAGGGGTAGAGATACGCAGTATTTT

j_call: TRBJ2-7
v_call: TRBV5-1
d_call: TRBD1
clone_size: -
cdr3_aa: CASSLIPGQLYEQYF
cdr3_nt: TGCGCCAGCAGCCTGATTCCGGGACAGTTGTACGAGCAGTACTTC

j_call: TRBJ1-6
v_call: TRBV28
d_call: -
clone_size: few
cdr3_aa: CASSSNRAFSSPLHF
cdr3_nt: TGTGCCAGCAGTTCAAACAGGGCTTTCTCTTCACCCCTCCACTTT

j_call: TRBJ1-2
v_call: TRBV19
d_call: -
clone_size: few
cdr3_aa: CASSNGGTPYGYTF
cdr3_nt: TGTGCCAGTAGCAACGGGGGGACTCCCTATGGCTACACCTTC

j_call: TRBJ1-5
v_call: TRBV4-2
d_call: TRBD1
clone_size: -
cdr3_aa: CASSQERQGAYQPQHF
cdr3_nt: TGTGCCAGCAGCCAAGAGAGACAGGGGGCTTATCAGCCCCAGCATTTT

j_call: TRBJ2-1
v_call: TRBV29-1
d_call: TRBD1
clone_size: many
cdr3_aa: CSVGDTGTGGDEQFF
cdr3_nt: TGCAGCGTTGGGGATACCGGGACAGGGGGCGATGAGCAGTTCTTC

j_call: TRBJ2-6
v_call: TRBV11-2
d_call: TRBD2
clone_size: once
cdr3_aa: CASRKRGARTGANVLTF
cdr3_nt: TGTGCCAGCAGGAAGCGGGGGGCCAGGACTGGGGCCAACGTCCTGACTTTC

j_call: TRBJ2-4
v_call: TRBV19
d_call: -
clone_size: once
cdr3_aa: CASSSSGEVKNIQYF
cdr3_nt: TGTGCCAGTAGTTCCTCGGGAGAGGTCAAAAACATTCAGTACTTC

j_call: TRBJ1-1
v_call: TRBV10-2
d_call: TRBD1
clone_size: -
cdr3_aa: CASGTVGGEFESEAFF
cdr3_nt: TGCGCCAGCGGGACAGTGGGGGGAGAATTCGAAAGCGAAGCTTTCTTT

j_call: TRBJ2-1
v_call: TRBV6-6
d_call: TRBD2
clone_size: -
cdr3_aa: CASSYGGGTYNEQFF
cdr3_nt: TGTGCCAGCAGTTACGGCGGGGGAACCTACAATGAGCAGTTCTTC

j_call: TRBJ2-7
v_call: TRBV5-1
d_call: TRBD1
clone_size: -
cdr3_aa: CASSLEGQSYEQYF
cdr3_nt: TGCGCCAGCAGCTTGGAGGGACAGAGCTACGAGCAGTACTTC

j_call: TRBJ2-3
v_call: TRBV3-1/TRBV3-2
d_call: TRBD2
clone_size: -
cdr3_aa: CASSQAGTSGEDTQYF
cdr3_nt: TGTGCCAGCAGCCAAGCGGGGACTAGCGGGGAAGATACGCAGTATTTT

j_call: TRBJ2-2
v_call: TRBV11-3
d_call: -
clone_size: few
cdr3_aa: CASSLEGAGELFF
cdr3_nt: TGTGCCAGCAGCTTAGAAGGGGCCGGGGAGCTGTTTTTT

j_call: TRBJ2-5
v_call: TRBV7-2
d_call: TRBD2
clone_size: -
cdr3_aa: CASSLALTSRGLETQYF
cdr3_nt: TGTGCCAGCAGCTTAGCGTTGACTAGCCGGGGACTAGAGACCCAGTACTTC

j_call: TRBJ1-3
v_call: TRBV4-1
d_call: -
clone_size: few
cdr3_aa: CASSRESGAGNTIYF
cdr3_nt: TGCGCCAGCAGCCGGGAAAGCGGCGCTGGAAACACCATATATTTT

j_call: TRBJ2-7
v_call: TRBV4-3
d_call: -
clone_size: once
cdr3_aa: CASSQDAGYPPLEQYF
cdr3_nt: TGCGCCAGCAGCCAAGACGCAGGGTACCCTCCCCTCGAGCAGTACTTC

j_call: TRBJ1-6
v_call: TRBV11-2
d_call: TRBD1
clone_size: -
cdr3_aa: CASSTRGQGTSSPLHF
cdr3_nt: TGTGCCAGCAGCACCAGGGGGCAGGGAACAAGTTCACCCCTCCACTTT

j_call: TRBJ2-7
v_call: TRBV28
d_call: -
clone_size: -
cdr3_aa: CASLAGASYEQYF
cdr3_nt: TGTGCCAGCTTGGCAGGGGCGTCCTACGAGCAGTACTTC

j_call: TRBJ2-5
v_call: TRBV2
d_call: -
clone_size: -
cdr3_aa: CASSKLTEPGETQYF
cdr3_nt: TGTGCCAGCTCGAAGCTAACAGAGCCGGGGGAGACCCAGTACTTC

j_call: TRBJ1-2
v_call: TRBV2
d_call: -
clone_size: -
cdr3_aa: CASSEAGLTSSGYTF
cdr3_nt: TGTGCCAGCAGTGAAGCGGGACTCACAAGCAGTGGCTACACCTTC

j_call: TRBJ2-5
v_call: TRBV5-1
d_call: -
clone_size: -
cdr3_aa: CASSFSTDQETQYF
cdr3_nt: TGCGCCAGCAGCTTTTCAACGGACCAAGAGACCCAGTACTTC

j_call: TRBJ1-1
v_call: TRBV18
d_call: TRBD1
clone_size: -
cdr3_aa: CASSPGTAVNTEAFF
cdr3_nt: TGTGCCAGCTCACCTGGGACAGCGGTAAACACTGAAGCTTTCTTT

j_call: TRBJ2-3
v_call: TRBV10-3
d_call: TRBD2
clone_size: -
cdr3_aa: CAIRWTSEMDTQYF
cdr3_nt: TGTGCCATCAGATGGACTAGCGAGATGGATACGCAGTATTTT

j_call: TRBJ2-3
v_call: TRBV30
d_call: -
clone_size: -
cdr3_aa: CAWSVGGATTDTQYF
cdr3_nt: TGTGCCTGGAGTGTAGGGGGGGCCACCACAGATACGCAGTATTTT

j_call: TRBJ1-1
v_call: TRBV30
d_call: -
clone_size: -
cdr3_aa: CAWSQGDTEAFF
cdr3_nt: TGTGCCTGGAGTCAAGGGGACACTGAAGCTTTCTTT

j_call: TRBJ1-5
v_call: TRBV10-3
d_call: -
clone_size: -
cdr3_aa: CAISRESSNQPQHF
cdr3_nt: TGTGCCATCAGTAGAGAGAGCAGCAATCAGCCCCAGCATTTT

j_call: TRBJ1-2
v_call: TRBV7-6
d_call: TRBD1
clone_size: -
cdr3_aa: CASSRTGGDGYTF
cdr3_nt: TGTGCCAGCAGCCGGACAGGCGGTGATGGCTACACCTTC